These T cell receptor beta chains were read from a single sample in a study of cytomegalovirus exposure and HLA in healthy donors. Produced via immunoSEQ multiplex PCR; TCRdb's table is partial and in-frame only. The repertoire holds some 120,000 clones, with 80% as singletons. Sample: PBMCs. The receptor source for this set is a man aged 45 to 65 in good health and CMV-seronegative. Each CDR3 is given with its conserved first and last residue. A D gene is named only where the DNA matches it firmly. Clone size is shown for a subset of rows, as once, few, many or a class of expanded clone.

TRBD2 | TRBJ2-7 | . | TRBV19 | CASSDRLLAGVYEQYF | TGTGCCAGTAGTGATAGGCTGCTAGCGGGAGTTTACGAGCAGTACTTC
TRBD1 | TRBJ1-4 | . | TRBV5-6 | CARSLPGGWGDEKLFF | TGTGCCCGCAGCTTGCCAGGGGGCTGGGGAGATGAAAAACTGTTTTTT
. | TRBJ1-5 | . | TRBV6-5 | CASSLDRLRPQHF | TGTGCCAGCAGTTTGGACCGACTACGGCCCCAGCATTTT
TRBD1 | TRBJ1-2 | few | TRBV5-1 | CASSLAGTGGGYTF | TGCGCCAGCAGCTTGGCCGGGACAGGGGGTGGCTACACCTTC
. | TRBJ2-7 | . | TRBV4-3 | CASSQEGGTYEQYF | TGCGCCAGCAGCCAAGAAGGCGGTACCTACGAGCAGTACTTC
. | TRBJ1-2 | . | TRBV5-4 | CASSLVDRSVSGYTF | TGTGCCAGCAGTTTGGTCGACAGGTCGGTAAGCGGCTACACCTTC
TRBD1 | TRBJ2-1 | . | TRBV6-1 | CASSEGQGGGQFF | TGTGCCAGCAGTGAAGGACAGGGCGGTGGGCAGTTCTTC
TRBD1 | TRBJ2-1 | . | TRBV6-4 | CASSDPRGPYNEQFF | TGTGCCAGCAGTGACCCCAGGGGGCCCTACAATGAGCAGTTCTTC
. | TRBJ1-5 | . | TRBV7-2 | CASSPSPNRQPQHF | TGTGCCAGCAGCCCTTCCCCTAACCGTCAGCCCCAGCATTTT
. | TRBJ2-5 | few | TRBV7-9 | CASSTRGRELSETQYF | TGTGCCAGCAGCACCCGAGGTCGCGAATTAAGTGAGACCCAGTACTTC
. | TRBJ1-1 | . | TRBV28 | CASSDPGETAFF | TGTGCCAGCAGTGACCCGGGGGAGACTGCTTTCTTT
TRBD1 | TRBJ1-2 | once | TRBV30 | CAWTVPHRGSNGYTF | TGTGCCTGGACTGTACCGCACAGGGGGTCGAATGGCTACACCTTC
. | TRBJ1-5 | . | TRBV4-2 | CASSQDRRQVGQPQHF | TGTGCCAGCAGCCAAGATAGGAGGCAGGTCGGTCAGCCCCAGCATTTT
TRBD1 | TRBJ2-7 | . | TRBV28 | CASSRSTGSSYEQYF | TGTGCCAGCAGCCGATCGACAGGGAGCTCCTACGAGCAGTACTTC
. | TRBJ2-7 | . | TRBV28 | CASSPEWEYEQYF | TGTGCCAGCAGCCCTGAATGGGAGTACGAGCAGTACTTC
. | TRBJ2-2 | . | TRBV28 | CASSLGGAGTGELFF | TGTGCCAGCAGCCTTGGGGGGGCGGGCACCGGGGAGCTGTTTTTT
TRBD1 | TRBJ1-3 | . | TRBV4-1 | CASSQDPDRVRNTIYF | TGCGCCAGCAGCCAAGATCCGGACAGGGTTAGAAACACCATATATTTT
TRBD1 | TRBJ2-4 | . | TRBV11-2 | CASSPRTGLAKNIQYF | TGTGCCAGCAGCCCAAGGACAGGACTAGCCAAAAACATTCAGTACTTC
. | TRBJ2-1 | . | TRBV5-1 | CASSSPAGRGNNEQFF | TGCGCCAGCAGCTCGCCAGCGGGGAGGGGGAACAATGAGCAGTTCTTC
. | TRBJ2-2 | . | TRBV2 | CASSASVTGELFF | TGTGCCAGCAGCGCCTCGGTCACCGGGGAGCTGTTTTTT
TRBD2 | TRBJ2-7 | . | TRBV5-1 | CASSSGGLGVLHEQYF | TGCGCCAGCAGCTCGGGGGGACTAGGGGTACTTCACGAGCAGTACTTC
TRBD1 | TRBJ2-3 | . | TRBV18 | CASSTRDRVTDTQYF | TGTGCCAGCTCCACCCGAGACAGGGTCACAGATACGCAGTATTTT
. | TRBJ2-2 | once | TRBV19 | CASTGIRTGELFF | TGTGCCAGTACCGGGATACGCACCGGGGAGCTGTTTTTT
. | TRBJ2-1 | . | TRBV7-2 | CASSLSNVNNEQFF | TGTGCCAGCAGCTTGAGTAACGTCAACAATGAGCAGTTCTTC
. | TRBJ2-1 | . | TRBV9 | CASSLSDSSYNEQFF | TGTGCCAGCAGCCTTAGCGATAGCTCCTACAATGAGCAGTTCTTC
. | TRBJ2-7 | few | TRBV29-1 | CSVWTNEQYF | TGCAGCGTATGGACAAACGAGCAGTACTTC
TRBD1 | TRBJ1-6 | . | TRBV28 | CASKTGGVSYNSPLHF | TGTGCCAGCAAGACAGGGGGAGTCTCCTATAATTCACCCCTCCACTTT
. | TRBJ1-2 | . | TRBV7-9 | CASSSSDRNYGYTF | TGTGCCAGCAGCTCCTCCGACAGGAACTATGGCTACACCTTC
. | TRBJ1-2 | once | TRBV4-1 | CASSQLQGQTYGYTF | TGCGCCAGCAGCCAGTTGCAGGGACAAACCTATGGCTACACCTTC
. | TRBJ2-1 | . | TRBV7-9 | CASSHPDGQGMGEQFF | TGTGCCAGCAGTCACCCCGACGGGCAGGGCATGGGTGAGCAGTTCTTC
. | TRBJ2-1 | . | TRBV28 | CASSPLSLEQFF | TGTGCCAGCAGTCCCCTTTCTCTTGAGCAGTTCTTC
TRBD1 | TRBJ1-1 | . | TRBV9 | CASSGNPGQVAEAFF | TGTGCCAGCAGCGGAAATCCGGGACAGGTCGCTGAAGCTTTCTTT
. | TRBJ1-2 | few | TRBV7-9 | CASSLGQGGRNYGYTF | TGTGCCAGCAGCTTAGGCCAGGGCGGCAGAAACTATGGCTACACCTTC
. | TRBJ2-1 | . | TRBV2 | CASSDTQANEQFF | TGTGCCAGCAGTGACACCCAAGCAAATGAGCAGTTCTTC
. | TRBJ2-7 | . | TRBV7-2 | CASSFRSGREQYF | TGTGCCAGCAGCTTCCGAAGCGGTAGAGAGCAGTACTTC
. | TRBJ1-2 | . | TRBV27 | CASGRDLTGQGYTF | TGTGCCAGCGGTCGGGACCTAACGGGCCAGGGGTACACCTTC
. | TRBJ1-2 | few | TRBV28 | CASSFAGNYGYTF | TGTGCCAGCAGTTTCGCGGGTAACTATGGCTACACCTTC
. | TRBJ2-3 | . | TRBV30 | CAWALADTQYF | TGTGCCTGGGCTTTAGCGGATACGCAGTATTTT
. | TRBJ1-1 | . | TRBV5-1 | CASSLTGKGCEAFF | TGCGCCAGCAGCTTGACAGGGAAGGGCTGTGAAGCTTTCTTT
. | TRBJ1-6 | . | TRBV2 | CASSERATAASPLHF | TGTGCCAGCAGTGAAAGGGCAACAGCGGCTTCACCCCTCCACTTT
. | TRBJ2-7 | . | TRBV4-3 | CASSQEWAGTAEQYF | TGCGCCAGCAGCCAAGAATGGGCGGGAACGGCCGAGCAGTACTTC
. | TRBJ2-5 | . | TRBV2 | CASTEGGETQYF | TGTGCCAGCACCGAGGGTGGAGAGACCCAGTACTTC
TRBD2 | TRBJ2-1 | . | TRBV19 | CASSGIGGRANEQFF | TGTGCCAGTAGTGGAATTGGCGGGAGGGCCAATGAGCAGTTCTTC
. | TRBJ1-6 | once | TRBV19 | CASSPRPAHNSPLHF | TGTGCCAGTAGTCCCCGCCCCGCGCATAATTCACCCCTCCACTTT
. | TRBJ1-4 | . | TRBV28 | CASSPGTTNEKLFF | TGTGCCAGCAGTCCAGGTACAACTAATGAAAAACTGTTTTTT
TRBD2 | TRBJ2-1 | once | TRBV5-1 | CASSGGLAAYNEQFF | TGCGCCAGCAGCGGGGGACTAGCCGCCTACAATGAGCAGTTCTTC
. | TRBJ1-6 | . | TRBV9 | CASSPDPGGANSPLHF | TGTGCCAGCAGCCCGGACCCGGGGGGGGCGAATTCACCCCTCCACTTT
TRBD1 | TRBJ2-2 | . | TRBV27 | CASSWGQGNTGELFF | TGTGCCAGCAGCTGGGGACAGGGCAACACCGGGGAGCTGTTTTTT
. | TRBJ2-3 | . | TRBV6-5 | CASRTGLLGTQYF | TGTGCCAGCAGGACGGGACTCTTAGGTACGCAGTATTTT
TRBD2 | TRBJ2-5 | . | TRBV19 | CASTGGTSGGQPLQETQYF | TGTGCCAGTACCGGGGGGACTAGCGGGGGGCAGCCCCTTCAAGAGACCCAGTACTTC
TRBD2 | TRBJ2-3 | . | TRBV4-3 | CASSPGTSGAISTDTQYF | TGCGCCAGCAGCCCCGGGACTAGCGGGGCCATTAGCACAGATACGCAGTATTTT
TRBD1 | TRBJ1-2 | . | TRBV7-9 | CASSTWDRANYGYTF | TGTGCCAGCAGCACCTGGGACAGGGCCAACTATGGCTACACCTTC
. | TRBJ1-5 | . | TRBV7-9 | CASRLPGENQPQHF | TGTGCCAGCAGACTTCCCGGGGAGAATCAGCCCCAGCATTTT
TRBD1 | TRBJ1-2 | . | TRBV29-1 | CSATGGQVFNYGYTF | TGCAGCGCCACCGGGGGACAGGTTTTTAACTATGGCTACACCTTC
TRBD2 | TRBJ2-5 | . | TRBV6-5 | CASSPPGGRETQYF | TGTGCCAGCAGCCCGCCCGGCGGGAGGGAGACCCAGTACTTC
TRBD1 | TRBJ2-6 | . | TRBV29-1 | CSVSWTGRAVLTF | TGCAGCGTTTCGTGGACAGGGAGAGCCGTCCTGACTTTC
. | TRBJ1-1 | . | TRBV28 | CARTSRLDSLVVTEAFF | TGTGCCAGAACCAGCCGTTTGGACAGCCTAGTAGTCACTGAAGCTTTCTTT
TRBD2 | TRBJ2-7 | few | TRBV5-1 | CASRPAGVSYEQYF | TGCGCCAGCAGGCCAGCGGGAGTCTCCTACGAGCAGTACTTC